The entry below gives a single T cell receptor (beta chain) sequence along with its context. The antigen remains unidentified. For TCR beta, libraries came from iRepertoire HTBI primers and Arm-PCR of CDR3 regions. TCRdb redid the calling of the multiplex PCR reads with MiXCR, one entry per CDR3 protein. This repertoire shows about 430,000 distinct CDR3 sequences, roughly a fifth found once; its top ten account for 14%. This record comes from a study of regulatory T cells in long-lasting Graves disease. Broader study findings: The sample size was small, and this may have reduced accuracy.

V shed 2 bases and J shed 0 bases, with 8 bases lying between them. The CDR3 is 15 residues long. The V gene's germline CDR1 is MNHNS and CDR2 SASEGT. The time point is: persistent/refractory GD, antithyroid drugs over 5 years with positive TRAb. PBMC RNA was the source of the TCR library. It was by American Thyroid Association guidelines that Graves' disease was diagnosed. Sequences were derived from peripheral blood mononuclear cells (PBMCs), sampled when the disease was refractory, from a patient treated with antithyroid drugs. The source is a female donor with Graves disease. The chain carries TRBV6-1 and TRBJ2-1; tentatively, D is TRBD1 (5 bases). DNA of the CDR3: TGTGCCAGCAGTGAAACAGGATACTCCTACAATGAGCAGTTCTTC. Protein sequence: CASSETGYSYNEQFF.